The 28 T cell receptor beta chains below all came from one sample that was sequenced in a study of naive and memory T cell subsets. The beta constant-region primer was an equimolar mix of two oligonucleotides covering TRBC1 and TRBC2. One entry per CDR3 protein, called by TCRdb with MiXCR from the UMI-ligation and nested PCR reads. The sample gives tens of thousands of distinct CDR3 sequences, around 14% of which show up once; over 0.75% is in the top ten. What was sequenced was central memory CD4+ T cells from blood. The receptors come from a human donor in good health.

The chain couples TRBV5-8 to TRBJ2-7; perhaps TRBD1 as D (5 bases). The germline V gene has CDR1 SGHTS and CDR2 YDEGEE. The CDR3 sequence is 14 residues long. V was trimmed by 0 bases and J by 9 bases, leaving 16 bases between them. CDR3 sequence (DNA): TGTGCCAGCAGCTTGGTGGGGCAGCTAGTGGGGCAGTACTTC. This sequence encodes CASSLVGQLVGQYF.

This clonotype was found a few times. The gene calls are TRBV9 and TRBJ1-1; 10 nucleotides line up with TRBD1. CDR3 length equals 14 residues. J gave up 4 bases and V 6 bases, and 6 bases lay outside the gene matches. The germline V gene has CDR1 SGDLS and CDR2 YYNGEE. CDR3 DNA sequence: TGTGCCAGCAAAAGGGACAGGGGTGGCACTGAAGCTTTCTTT. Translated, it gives CASKRDRGGTEAFF.

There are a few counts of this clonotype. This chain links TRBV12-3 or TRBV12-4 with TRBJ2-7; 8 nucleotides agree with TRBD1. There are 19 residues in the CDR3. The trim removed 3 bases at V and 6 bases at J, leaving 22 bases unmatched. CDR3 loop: CASSFYLGAIPQGDLEQYF. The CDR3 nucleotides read TGTGCCAGCAGTTTTTACTTGGGTGCGATACCACAGGGGGATCTCGAGCAGTACTTC.

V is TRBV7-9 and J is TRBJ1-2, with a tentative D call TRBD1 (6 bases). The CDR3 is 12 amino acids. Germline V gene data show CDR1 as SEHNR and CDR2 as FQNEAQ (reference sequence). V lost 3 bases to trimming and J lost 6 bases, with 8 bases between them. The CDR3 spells CASSFRTDGYTF. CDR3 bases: TGTGCCAGCAGCTTCAGGACAGATGGCTACACCTTC.

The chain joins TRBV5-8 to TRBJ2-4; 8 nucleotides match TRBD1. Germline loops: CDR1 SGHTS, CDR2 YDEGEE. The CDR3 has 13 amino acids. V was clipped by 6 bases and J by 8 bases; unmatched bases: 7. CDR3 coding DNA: TGTGCCAGCATTAGACAGGGGAACGACATTCAGTACTTC. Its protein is CASIRQGNDIQYF.

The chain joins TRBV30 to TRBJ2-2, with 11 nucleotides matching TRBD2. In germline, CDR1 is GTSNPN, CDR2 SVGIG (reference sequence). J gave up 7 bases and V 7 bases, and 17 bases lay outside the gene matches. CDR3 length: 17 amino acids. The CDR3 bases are TGTGCCTCCGGACCGACTAGCGGGAAAAGTTATGGCGGGGAGCTGTTTTTT. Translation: CASGPTSGKSYGGELFF.

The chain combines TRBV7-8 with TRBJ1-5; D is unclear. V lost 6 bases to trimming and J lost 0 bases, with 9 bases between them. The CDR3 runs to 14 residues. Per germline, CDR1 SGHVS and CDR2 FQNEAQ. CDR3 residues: CASSPQFSNQPQHF. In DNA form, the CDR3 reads TGTGCCAGCAGTCCTCAATTTAGCAATCAGCCCCAGCATTTT.

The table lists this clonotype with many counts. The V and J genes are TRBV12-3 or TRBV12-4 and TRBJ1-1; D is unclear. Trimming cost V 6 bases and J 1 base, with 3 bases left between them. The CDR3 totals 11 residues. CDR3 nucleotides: TGTGCCAGCAGGGGGAACACTGAAGCTTTCTTT. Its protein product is CASRGNTEAFF.

The chain's CDR3 is CASGLESEQYF. The CDR3 DNA is TGCGCCAGCGGACTAGAATCCGAGCAGTACTTC. V usage is TRBV5-1 and J usage is TRBJ2-7, with 7 bases that match TRBD2. Unmatched junction bases numbered 4, after V lost 7 bases and J lost 6 bases. The CDR3 is 11 amino acids. The germline gives CDR1 SGHRS, CDR2 YFSETQ.

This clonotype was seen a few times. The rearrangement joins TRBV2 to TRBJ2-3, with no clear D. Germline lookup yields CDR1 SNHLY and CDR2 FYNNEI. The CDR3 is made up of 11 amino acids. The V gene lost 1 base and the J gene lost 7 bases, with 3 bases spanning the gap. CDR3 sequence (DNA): TGTGCCAGCAGTGAAGGGAATACGCAGTATTTT. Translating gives CASSEGNTQYF.

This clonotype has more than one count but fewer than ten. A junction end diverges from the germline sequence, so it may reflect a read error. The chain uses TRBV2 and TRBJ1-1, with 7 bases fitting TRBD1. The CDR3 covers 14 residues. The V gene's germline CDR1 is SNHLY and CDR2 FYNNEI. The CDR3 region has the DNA TGTGCCAGCAGTGCCCACCGGGACAGTGTCGATGGGAGGTTT. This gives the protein CASSAHRDSVDGRF.

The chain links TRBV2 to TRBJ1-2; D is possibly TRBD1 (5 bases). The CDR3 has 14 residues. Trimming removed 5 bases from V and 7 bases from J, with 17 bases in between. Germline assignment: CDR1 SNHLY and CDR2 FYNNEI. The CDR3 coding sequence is TGTGCCAGCAGTTTAAGGGGTCTTTTGGGTGGCTACACCTTC. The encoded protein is CASSLRGLLGGYTF.

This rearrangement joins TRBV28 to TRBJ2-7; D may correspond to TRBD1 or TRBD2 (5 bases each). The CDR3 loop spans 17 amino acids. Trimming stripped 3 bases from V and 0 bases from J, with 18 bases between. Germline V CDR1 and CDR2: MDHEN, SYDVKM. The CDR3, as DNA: TGTGCCAGCAGTTTGACCCCCGGGACCGGTAACTCCTACGAGCAGTACTTC. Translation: CASSLTPGTGNSYEQYF. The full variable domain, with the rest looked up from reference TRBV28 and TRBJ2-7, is DVKVTQSSRYLVKRTGEKVFLECVQDMDHENMFWYRQDPGLGLRLIYFSYDVKMKEKGDIPEGYSVSREKKERFSLILESASTNQTSMYLCASSLTPGTGNSYEQYFGPGTRLTVT.

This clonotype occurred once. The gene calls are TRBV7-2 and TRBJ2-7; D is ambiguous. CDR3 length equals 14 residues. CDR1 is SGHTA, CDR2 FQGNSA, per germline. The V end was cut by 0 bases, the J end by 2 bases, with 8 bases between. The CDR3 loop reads CASSLAGMTYEQYF. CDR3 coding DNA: TGTGCCAGCAGCTTAGCGGGAATGACCTACGAGCAGTACTTC.

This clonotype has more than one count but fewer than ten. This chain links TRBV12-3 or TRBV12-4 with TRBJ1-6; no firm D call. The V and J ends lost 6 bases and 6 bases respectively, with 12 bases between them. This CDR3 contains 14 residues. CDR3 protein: CASRAGVTNSPLHF. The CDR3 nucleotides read TGTGCCAGCAGGGCGGGAGTTACTAATTCACCCCTCCACTTT.

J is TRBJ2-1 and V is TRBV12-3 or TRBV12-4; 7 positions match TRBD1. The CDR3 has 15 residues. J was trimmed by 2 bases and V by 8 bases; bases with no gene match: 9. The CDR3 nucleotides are TGTGCCAGCTGCAACCGGGACAGTGCCTACAATGAGCAGTTCTTC. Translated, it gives CASCNRDSAYNEQFF.

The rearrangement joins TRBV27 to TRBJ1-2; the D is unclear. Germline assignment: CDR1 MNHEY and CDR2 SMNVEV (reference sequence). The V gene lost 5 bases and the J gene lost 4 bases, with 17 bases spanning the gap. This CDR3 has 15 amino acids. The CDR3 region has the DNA TGTGCCAGCAGTCCCCCCTCAGCAGGTTCCTATGGCTACACCTTC. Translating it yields CASSPPSAGSYGYTF.

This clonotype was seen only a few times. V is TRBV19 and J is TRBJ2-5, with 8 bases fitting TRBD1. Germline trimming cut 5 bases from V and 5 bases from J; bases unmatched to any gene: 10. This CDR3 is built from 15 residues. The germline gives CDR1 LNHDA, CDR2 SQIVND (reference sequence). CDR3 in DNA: TGTGCCAGTAGTGACGGACAGGGCCGAGCGGAGACCCAGTACTTC. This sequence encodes CASSDGQGRAETQYF.

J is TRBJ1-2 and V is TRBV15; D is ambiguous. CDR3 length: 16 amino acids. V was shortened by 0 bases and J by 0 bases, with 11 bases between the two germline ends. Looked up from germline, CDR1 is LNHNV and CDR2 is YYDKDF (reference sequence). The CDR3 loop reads CATSRDLTLTNYGYTF. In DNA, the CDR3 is TGTGCCACCAGCAGAGATTTGACATTAACTAACTATGGCTACACCTTC.

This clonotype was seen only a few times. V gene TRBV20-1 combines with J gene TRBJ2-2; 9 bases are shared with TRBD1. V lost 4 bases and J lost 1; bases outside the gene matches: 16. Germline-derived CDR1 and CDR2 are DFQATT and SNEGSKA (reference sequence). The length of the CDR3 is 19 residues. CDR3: CSATKEITGGFRNTGELFF. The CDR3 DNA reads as TGCAGTGCTACAAAAGAAATAACAGGGGGCTTTCGGAACACCGGGGAGCTGTTTTTT.

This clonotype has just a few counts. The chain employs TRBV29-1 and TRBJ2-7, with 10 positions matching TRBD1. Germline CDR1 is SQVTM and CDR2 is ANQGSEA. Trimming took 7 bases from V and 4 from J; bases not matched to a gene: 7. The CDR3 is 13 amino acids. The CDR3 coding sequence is TGCAGCGGGAAGACAGGGGGCGCGTACGAGCAGTACTTC. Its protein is CSGKTGGAYEQYF.

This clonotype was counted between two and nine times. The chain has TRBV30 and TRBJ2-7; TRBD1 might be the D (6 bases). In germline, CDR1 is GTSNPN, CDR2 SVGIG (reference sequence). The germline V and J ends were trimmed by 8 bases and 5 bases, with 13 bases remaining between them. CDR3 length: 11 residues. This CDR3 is CAEHRVHEQYF. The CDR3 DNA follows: TGTGCCGAACACAGGGTCCACGAGCAGTACTTC.

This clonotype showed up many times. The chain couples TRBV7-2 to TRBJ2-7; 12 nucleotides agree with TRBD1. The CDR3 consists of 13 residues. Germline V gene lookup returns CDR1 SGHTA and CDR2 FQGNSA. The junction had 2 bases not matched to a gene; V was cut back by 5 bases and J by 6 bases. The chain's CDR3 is CASSGTGGSEQYF. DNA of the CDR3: TGTGCCAGCAGCGGGACAGGGGGCTCCGAGCAGTACTTC.

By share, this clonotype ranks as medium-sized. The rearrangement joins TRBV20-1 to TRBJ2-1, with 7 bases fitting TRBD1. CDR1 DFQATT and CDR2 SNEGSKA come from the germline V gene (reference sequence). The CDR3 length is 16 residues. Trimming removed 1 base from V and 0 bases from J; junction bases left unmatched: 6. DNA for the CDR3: TGCAGTGCTAGAGGGCTAAACAGGGGCTCCTACAATGAGCAGTTCTTC. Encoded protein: CSARGLNRGSYNEQFF.

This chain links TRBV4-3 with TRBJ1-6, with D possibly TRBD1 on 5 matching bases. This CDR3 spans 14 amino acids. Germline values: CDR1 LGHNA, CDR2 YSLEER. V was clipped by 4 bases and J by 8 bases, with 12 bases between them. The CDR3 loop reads CASSRGTLDSPLHF. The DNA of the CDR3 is TGCGCCAGCAGCCGCGGGACCCTAGATTCACCCCTCCACTTT.

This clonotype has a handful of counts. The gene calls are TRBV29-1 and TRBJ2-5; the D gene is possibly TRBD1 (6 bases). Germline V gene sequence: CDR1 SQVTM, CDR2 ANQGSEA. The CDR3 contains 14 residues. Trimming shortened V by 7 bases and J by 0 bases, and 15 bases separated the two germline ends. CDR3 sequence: CSGRPGHNQETQYF. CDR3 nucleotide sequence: TGCAGCGGGAGACCGGGACACAACCAAGAGACCCAGTACTTC.

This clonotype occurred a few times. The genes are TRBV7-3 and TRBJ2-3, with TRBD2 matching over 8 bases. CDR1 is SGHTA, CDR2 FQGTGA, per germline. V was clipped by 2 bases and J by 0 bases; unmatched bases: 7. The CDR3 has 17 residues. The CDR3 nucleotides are TGTGCCAGCAGCTTAGGGAGCGGGAGAGGTAGCACAGATACGCAGTATTTT. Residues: CASSLGSGRGSTDTQYF.

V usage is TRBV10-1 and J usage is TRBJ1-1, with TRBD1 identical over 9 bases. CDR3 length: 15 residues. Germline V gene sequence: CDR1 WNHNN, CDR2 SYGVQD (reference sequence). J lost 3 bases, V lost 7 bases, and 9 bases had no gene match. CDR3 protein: CASMGQGAGDTEAFF. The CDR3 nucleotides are TGCGCCAGCATGGGACAGGGCGCCGGGGACACTGAAGCTTTCTTT.